One sample yielded the 24 T cell receptor beta chains listed below, sequenced in a study of chemoradiotherapy in HPV16-positive cancers. The repertoire was sequenced with immunoSEQ multiplex PCR; TCRdb's copy has only in-frame clones and lacks some. Here the sample spans approximately 30,000 clones, about nine tenths being singletons. The starting material was blood, obtained from a patient who underwent chemoradiotherapy. The receptors were gathered from a human donor with HPV-associated anogenital cancer.

The gene calls are TRBV15 and TRBJ1-2, with 8 nucleotides matching TRBD1. CDR3 length equals 13 residues. CDR1 is LNHNV and CDR2 is YYDKDF in the germline V gene (reference sequence). V lost 2 bases to trimming and J lost 7 bases; unmatched junction nucleotides: 3. CDR3 DNA sequence: TGTGCCACCAGCAGATCAGGGGGCCTTGGCTACACCTTC. Translation: CATSRSGGLGYTF.

This clone has a single count. The chain recombines TRBV11-2 with TRBJ2-5; D possibly uses TRBD1 or TRBD2 (5 bases each). The better agreement between TRBJ2-7 and the DNA end casts doubt on the J call. The CDR3 consists of 16 residues. Germline V CDR1 and CDR2: SGHAT, FQNNGV. The CDR3 protein is CASSFQIRDLPYEQYF. Here the CDR3 DNA reads TGTGCCAGCAGCTTCCAAATCCGGGACCTACCCTACGAGCAGTACTTC.

The genes are TRBV13 and TRBJ2-1; no clear D. There are 14 residues in the CDR3. Germline V gene lookup returns CDR1 PRHDT and CDR2 FYEKMQ (reference sequence). Trimming shortened V by 0 bases and J by 6 bases, and 9 bases separated the two germline ends. In nucleotides, the CDR3 is TGTGCCAGCAGCTTAGGCCCTAGAGTCAATGAGCAGTTCTTC. Translated: CASSLGPRVNEQFF.

The rearrangement joins TRBV30 to TRBJ2-7; possibly TRBD1 for D (5 bases). The CDR3 runs to 16 residues. V was shortened by 2 bases and J by 3 bases, with 20 bases between the two germline ends. Germline CDR1 GTSNPN, CDR2 SVGIG (reference sequence). Here the CDR3 reads CAWSPPTRDFRYEQYF. In DNA form, the CDR3 reads TGTGCCTGGAGTCCCCCCACCAGGGATTTTCGCTACGAGCAGTACTTC. The variable domain in full, with the rest retrieved from reference TRBV30 and TRBJ2-7, is SQTIHQWPATLVQPVGSPLSLECTVEGTSNPNLYWYRQAAGRGLQLLFYSVGIGQISSEVPQNLSASRPQDRQFILSSKKLLLSDSGFYLCAWSPPTRDFRYEQYFGPGTRLTVT.

CDR3 nucleotides: TGTGCCAGCAGTCTGAGAGGGAACTATGGCTACACCTTC. As protein: CASSLRGNYGYTF. V usage is TRBV27 and J usage is TRBJ1-2; D is uncertain. Germline-derived CDR1 and CDR2 are MNHEY and SMNVEV (reference sequence). The V and J ends lost 5 bases and 2 bases respectively, with 9 bases between them. CDR3 length: 13 amino acids.

This chain uses TRBV4-1 with TRBJ2-7, with a weak D call TRBD1 (6 bases). Trimming shortened V by 1 base and J by 6 bases, and 13 bases separated the two germline ends. The germline V gene has CDR1 MGHRA and CDR2 YSYEKL. The CDR3 contains 14 residues. The CDR3 loop is CASSQVQGGPEQYF. Here the CDR3 DNA reads TGCGCCAGCAGCCAAGTACAGGGTGGTCCCGAGCAGTACTTC.

The chain joins TRBV7-9 to TRBJ1-3; D is perhaps TRBD1 (5 bases). Germline V gene data show CDR1 as SEHNR and CDR2 as FQNEAQ (reference sequence). V was shortened by 5 bases and J by 2 bases, with 19 bases between the two germline ends. This CDR3 has 17 amino acids. CDR3 nucleotide sequence: TGTGCCAGCAGCCGGCGGACAAGGGAACGGGCTGGAAACACCATATATTTT. This sequence encodes CASSRRTRERAGNTIYF.

Regarding this clone: The sample holds other DNA sequences that translate to the same CDR3. The gene calls are TRBV6-6 and TRBJ2-5; tentative D call: TRBD1 (6 bases). The V gene's germline CDR1 is MNHNY and CDR2 SVGAGI (reference sequence). The CDR3 totals 15 residues. V lost 6 bases and J lost 1, with 15 bases in between. As DNA, the CDR3 is TGTGCCAGCAGCTCGGTAAGGGACACCCAAGAGACCCAGTACTTC. Protein sequence: CASSSVRDTQETQYF.

This chain connects TRBV7-9 to TRBJ1-6; 7 bases map to TRBD1. V trimming: 4 bases; J trimming: 7 bases; junction bases outside the gene matches: 7. The germline CDR1 and CDR2 sequences are SEHNR and FQNEAQ (reference sequence). The length of the CDR3 is 15 residues. The CDR3 region is CASSSQGIRNSPLHF. In DNA, the CDR3 is TGTGCCAGCAGCTCACAGGGGATACGAAATTCACCCCTCCACTTT. The entire variable domain, with the rest obtained from reference TRBV7-9 and TRBJ1-6, is as follows: DTGVSQNPRHKITKRGQNVTFRCDPISEHNRLYWYRQTLGQGPEFLTYFQNEAQLEKSRLLSDRFSAERPKGSFSTLEIQRTEQGDSAMYLCASSSQGIRNSPLHFGNGTRLTVT.

The V and J genes are TRBV28 and TRBJ1-5; D perhaps matches TRBD1 (5 bases). Trimming left V 5 bases short and J 2 bases short, with 7 bases between. The CDR3 runs 13 residues. Germline V gene sequence: CDR1 MDHEN, CDR2 SYDVKM. For the CDR3, the DNA is TGTGCCAGCAGTCCGGGGGGCAATCAGCCCCAGCATTTT. This codes for CASSPGGNQPQHF.

This clone was counted once. The chain is built from TRBV19 and TRBJ1-2, with a possible D match to TRBD1 (5 bases). The germline V gene has CDR1 LNHDA and CDR2 SQIVND (reference sequence). The CDR3 is 13 amino acids. Trimming removed 3 bases from V and 3 bases from J, with 8 bases in between. In DNA, the CDR3 is TGTGCCAGTAGTATCGGGGGTTACTATGGCTACACCTTC. Amino acids: CASSIGGYYGYTF.

The chain is built from TRBV11-3 and TRBJ2-1; TRBD2 is a possible D gene (7 bases). CDR1 SGHNT and CDR2 YENEEA come from the germline V gene. There are 15 residues in the CDR3. Between the trimmed V and J ends, which lost 0 bases and 5 bases, there was a span of 11 bases. CDR3 loop: CASSLDPGGHNEQFF. CDR3 nucleotides: TGTGCCAGCAGCTTAGACCCGGGGGGCCACAATGAGCAGTTCTTC.

V and J are TRBV6-1 and TRBJ1-5, with D tentatively TRBD1 (5 bases). Looked up from germline, CDR1 is MNHNS and CDR2 is SASEGT. CDR3 length equals 16 residues. Trimming cost V 0 bases and J 7 bases, with 16 bases left between them. The DNA for the CDR3 is TGTGCCAGCAGTGAAGCGTCGGGGGGTATTCGGCAGCCCCAGCATTTT. It translates to CASSEASGGIRQPQHF.

V and J are TRBV30 and TRBJ1-6; the match to TRBD1 covers 7 bases. The trim removed 2 bases at V and 6 bases at J, leaving 13 bases unmatched. The CDR3 totals 17 residues. Per the germline V gene, CDR1 is GTSNPN and CDR2 is SVGIG (reference sequence). DNA for the CDR3: TGTGCCTGGAGTTTTCGGGGACAGCTTTCGGGTAATTCACCCCTCCACTTT. Its protein product is CAWSFRGQLSGNSPLHF. The variable domain in full, with the rest retrieved from reference TRBV30 and TRBJ1-6, is SQTIHQWPATLVQPVGSPLSLECTVEGTSNPNLYWYRQAAGRGLQLLFYSVGIGQISSEVPQNLSASRPQDRQFILSSKKLLLSDSGFYLCAWSFRGQLSGNSPLHFGNGTRLTVT.

The genes are TRBV11-3 and TRBJ2-1; D is undetermined. CDR3 length: 14 amino acids. The V and J ends lost 1 base and 4 bases respectively, with 8 bases between them. CDR1 is SGHNT, CDR2 YENEEA, per germline. CDR3 in amino acids: CASSLADGYNEQFF. DNA for the CDR3: TGTGCCAGCAGCTTAGCGGATGGTTACAATGAGCAGTTCTTC.

V and J are TRBV2 and TRBJ1-5; 7 nucleotides align to TRBD1. Germline V CDR1 and CDR2: SNHLY, FYNNEI. The CDR3 extends over 15 amino acids. J was trimmed by 3 bases and V by 6 bases; bases with no gene match: 8. As DNA, the CDR3 is TGTGCCAGCAGGGCACAGGGGCCACTCAATCAGCCCCAGCATTTT. Translated: CASRAQGPLNQPQHF.

The chain uses TRBV23-1 and TRBJ1-5; TRBD1 is a possible D gene (5 bases). TRBV23-1 is given ORF status, its function remaining uncertain. V was trimmed by 3 bases and J by 0 bases, leaving 9 bases between them. The CDR3 runs 15 residues. CDR3 amino acids: CASSHGGYSNQPQHF. The CDR3 region has the DNA TGCGCCAGCAGTCACGGGGGGTATAGCAATCAGCCCCAGCATTTT.

In its sample, this clone was seen once. The chain recombines TRBV12-1 with TRBJ2-2. TRBV12-1 is a documented pseudogene. The CDR3 has 12 amino acids. CDR3 sequence (DNA): TGTGCCAGCAGCGCTAACACCGGGGAGCTGTTTTTT. Translation: CASSANTGELFF.

The gene calls are TRBV7-2 and TRBJ1-2, with 8 bases aligning to TRBD1. The CDR3 is 17 amino acids. The germline V gene has CDR1 SGHTA and CDR2 FQGNSA. With 2 bases clipped from V and 5 bases from J, the junction kept 13 bases outside the gene matches. CDR3 bases: TGTGCCAGCAGCTTACTTGGACAGGGAATTGTTTCTTATGGCTACACCTTC. Residues: CASSLLGQGIVSYGYTF.

The genes are TRBV5-6 and TRBJ2-7; D gene unclear. CDR1 and CDR2 (germline): SGHDT, YYEEEE. The CDR3 sequence is 11 residues long. Trimming removed 0 bases from V and 4 bases from J, with 2 bases in between. The chain's CDR3 is CASSLGYEQYF. For the CDR3, the DNA is TGTGCCAGCAGCTTGGGGTACGAGCAGTACTTC.

The chain joins TRBV18 to TRBJ2-7; D assignment may be TRBD1 or TRBD2 (7 bases each). The CDR3 is made up of 14 amino acids. The V gene's germline CDR1 is KGHSH and CDR2 LQKENI. V shed 3 bases and J shed 3 bases, with 12 bases lying between them. CDR3 in amino acids: CASSPGRGGYEQYF. The CDR3 bases are TGTGCCAGCTCACCGGGCAGGGGGGGCTACGAGCAGTACTTC.

This clone was detected a few times. The chain uses TRBV9 and TRBJ2-3, with 12 bases matching TRBD2. The CDR3 sequence is 17 residues long. CDR1 SGDLS and CDR2 YYNGEE come from the germline V gene. V was clipped by 0 bases and J by 5 bases; unmatched bases: 7. The CDR3 DNA reads TGTGCCAGCAGCGTAGGGCAGCTAGCGGGGGGGATAGATACGCAGTATTTT. Its translation is CASSVGQLAGGIDTQYF. The full variable domain, its missing parts supplied by reference TRBV9 and TRBJ2-3, is DSGVTQTPKHLITATGQRVTLRCSPRSGDLSVYWYQQSLDQGLQFLIQYYNGEERAKGNILERFSAQQFPDLHSELNLSSLELGDSALYFCASSVGQLAGGIDTQYFGPGTRLTVL.

The chain recombines TRBV7-9 with TRBJ2-3, with TRBD2 matching over 7 bases. The CDR3 runs to 15 residues. The V gene's germline CDR1 is SEHNR and CDR2 FQNEAQ (reference sequence). V lost 7 bases, J lost 4 bases, and 11 bases stayed unmatched. CDR3 sequence reads: CASTPAAGRADTQYF. The CDR3 bases are TGTGCCAGCACCCCCGCAGCGGGACGTGCAGATACGCAGTATTTT.

The chain employs TRBV9 and TRBJ2-1; TRBD2 matches 7 bases. The J segment lost 8 bases and the V segment lost 5 bases, leaving 4 bases of the junction unmatched. The CDR3 has 12 residues. Germline V lookup: CDR1 SGDLS, CDR2 YYNGEE. In nucleotides, the CDR3 is TGTGCCAGCAGGGCGGGGGAACATGAGCAGTTCTTC. It specifies CASRAGEHEQFF.